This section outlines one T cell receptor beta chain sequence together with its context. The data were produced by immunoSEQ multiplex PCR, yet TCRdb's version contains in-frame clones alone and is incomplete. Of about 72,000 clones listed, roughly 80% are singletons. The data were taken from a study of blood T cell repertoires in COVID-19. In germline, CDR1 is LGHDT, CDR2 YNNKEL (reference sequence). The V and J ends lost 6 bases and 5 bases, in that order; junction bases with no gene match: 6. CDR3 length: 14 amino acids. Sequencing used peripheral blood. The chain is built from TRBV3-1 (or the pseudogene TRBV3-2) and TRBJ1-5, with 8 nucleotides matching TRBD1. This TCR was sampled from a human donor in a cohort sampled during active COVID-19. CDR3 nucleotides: TGTGCCAGCAGTCCACAGGGGGGAGATCAGCCCCAGCATTTT. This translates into CASSPQGGDQPQHF.